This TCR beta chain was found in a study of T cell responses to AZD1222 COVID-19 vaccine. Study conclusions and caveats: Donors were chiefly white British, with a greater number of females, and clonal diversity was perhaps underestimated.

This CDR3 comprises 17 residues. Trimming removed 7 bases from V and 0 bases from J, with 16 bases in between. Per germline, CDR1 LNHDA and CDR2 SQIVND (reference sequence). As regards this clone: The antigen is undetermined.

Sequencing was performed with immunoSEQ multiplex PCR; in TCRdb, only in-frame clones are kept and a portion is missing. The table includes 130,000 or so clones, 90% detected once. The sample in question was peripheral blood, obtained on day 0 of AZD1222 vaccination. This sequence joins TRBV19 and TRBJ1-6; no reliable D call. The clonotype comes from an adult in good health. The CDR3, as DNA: TGTGCCAGTACCTCCCGGGCGACTAGCTCCTATAATTCACCCCTCCACTTT. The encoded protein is CASTSRATSSYNSPLHF.